These 4 T cell receptor beta chains were sequenced from one sample in a study of T cell responses to AZD1222 COVID-19 vaccine. TCRdb's table, derived via immunoSEQ multiplex PCR, lists solely in-frame clones and lacks some. The data contain 150,000 to 200,000 clones, around nine tenths of them singletons. Sequenced material: peripheral blood, taken 28 days after the second AZD1222 dose. Receptors originate from an adult who received the AZD1222 COVID-19 vaccine.

In this sample, this clone turned up a few times. The chain employs TRBV2 and TRBJ2-5, with D perhaps given as TRBD1 or TRBD2 (5 bases each). Trimming pared 1 base from V and 4 bases from J, leaving 19 bases between. Germline CDR1 is SNHLY and CDR2 is FYNNEI. The CDR3 extends over 17 amino acids. CDR3: CASSEVSGPRPPETQYF. CDR3 bases: TGTGCCAGCAGTGAAGTCTCGGGACCCCGGCCCCCAGAGACCCAGTACTTC. Complete variable domain (other parts from reference TRBV2 and TRBJ2-5): EPEVTQTPSHQVTQMGQEVILRCVPISNHLYFYWYRQILGQKVEFLVSFYNNEISEKSEIFDDQFSVERPDGSNFTLKIRSTKLEDSAMYFCASSEVSGPRPPETQYFGPGTRLLVL.

CDR3 protein: CASSNPTGAGYTF. The CDR3 DNA reads as TGTGCCAGTAGTAACCCTACGGGTGCTGGCTACACCTTC. The V gene is TRBV19, the J gene TRBJ1-2, with D uncertain. CDR1 LNHDA and CDR2 SQIVND come from the germline V gene (reference sequence). V was trimmed by 4 bases and J by 7 bases, leaving 13 bases between them. This CDR3 is 13 amino acids long.

The chain employs TRBV5-1 and TRBJ2-5; 10 nucleotides align to TRBD2. V shed 0 bases and J 5 bases; nucleotides not matched to a gene: 7. The CDR3 loop spans 16 amino acids. Germline-derived CDR1 and CDR2 are SGHRS and YFSETQ. CDR3 bases: TGCGCCAGCAGCTTGGGTCTAGCGGGGGTCGGGGAGACCCAGTACTTC. The encoded protein is CASSLGLAGVGETQYF. Full variable domain (rest looked up from reference TRBV5-1 and TRBJ2-5): KAGVTQTPRYLIKTRGQQVTLSCSPISGHRSVSWYQQTPGQGLQFLFEYFSETQRNKGNFPGRFSGRQFSNSRSEMNVSTLELGDSALYLCASSLGLAGVGETQYFGPGTRLLVL.

V usage is TRBV29-1 and J usage is TRBJ2-4; D is undetermined. Germline V gene data show CDR1 as SQVTM and CDR2 as ANQGSEA. The CDR3 loop spans 14 amino acids. Trimming removed 4 bases from V and 0 bases from J, with 10 bases in between. The CDR3 DNA sequence: TGCAGCGTTGCCGGCTCCCAAGCCAAAAACATTCAGTACTTC. Its protein is CSVAGSQAKNIQYF.